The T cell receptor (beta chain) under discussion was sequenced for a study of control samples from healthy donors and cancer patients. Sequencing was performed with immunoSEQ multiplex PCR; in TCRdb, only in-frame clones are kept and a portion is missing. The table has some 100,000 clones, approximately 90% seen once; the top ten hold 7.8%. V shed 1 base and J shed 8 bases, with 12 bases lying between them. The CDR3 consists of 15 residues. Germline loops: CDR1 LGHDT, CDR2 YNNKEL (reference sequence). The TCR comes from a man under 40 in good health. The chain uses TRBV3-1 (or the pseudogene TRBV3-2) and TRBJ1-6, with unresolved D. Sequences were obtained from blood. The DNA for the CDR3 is TGTGCCAGCAGCCAAGGATCGGGGTATCATTCACCCCTCCACTTT. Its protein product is CASSQGSGYHSPLHF.